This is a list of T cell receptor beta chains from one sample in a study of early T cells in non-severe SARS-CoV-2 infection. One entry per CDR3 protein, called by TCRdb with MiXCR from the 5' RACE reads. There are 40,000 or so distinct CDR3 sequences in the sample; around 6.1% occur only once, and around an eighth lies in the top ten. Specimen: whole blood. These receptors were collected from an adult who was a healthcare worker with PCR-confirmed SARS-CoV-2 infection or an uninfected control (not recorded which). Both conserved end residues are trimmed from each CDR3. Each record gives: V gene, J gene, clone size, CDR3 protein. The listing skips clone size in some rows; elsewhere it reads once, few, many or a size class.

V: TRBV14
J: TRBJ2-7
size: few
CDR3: ASSQADKDYEQY

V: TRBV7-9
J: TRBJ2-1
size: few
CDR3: ASSPNYGTSPYNEQF

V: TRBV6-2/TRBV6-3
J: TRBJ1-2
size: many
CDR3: ASSLGDGYT

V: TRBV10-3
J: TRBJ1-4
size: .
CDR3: AISETGNNEKLF

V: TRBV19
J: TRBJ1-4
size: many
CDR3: ASSGDRSNEKLF

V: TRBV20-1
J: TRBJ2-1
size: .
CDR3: SASFASSYNGQF

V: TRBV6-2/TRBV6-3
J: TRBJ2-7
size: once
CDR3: ASSYQPRDGSYEQY

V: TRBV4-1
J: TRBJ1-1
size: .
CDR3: ASSQGQGSTEAF

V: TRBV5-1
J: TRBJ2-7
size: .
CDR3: ASSLGSEYEQY

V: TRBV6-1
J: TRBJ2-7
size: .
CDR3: ASTTGQGASEQY

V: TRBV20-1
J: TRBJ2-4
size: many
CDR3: SAGGGVDKNIQY

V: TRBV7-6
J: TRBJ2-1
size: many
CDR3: ASSLESGRDNEQF

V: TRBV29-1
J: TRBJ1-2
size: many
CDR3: SAEVWGGYGYT

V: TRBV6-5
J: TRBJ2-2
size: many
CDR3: ASSRPGRGTGELF

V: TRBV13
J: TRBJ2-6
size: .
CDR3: ASSRGAFGGYSGANVLT

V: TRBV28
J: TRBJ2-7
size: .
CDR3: ASSSGQHYGQY

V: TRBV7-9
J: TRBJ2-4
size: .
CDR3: ASRQGDKAKNIQY

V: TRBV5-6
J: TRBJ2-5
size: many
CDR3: ASSPGTGLD

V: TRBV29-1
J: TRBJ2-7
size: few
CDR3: SVGGQNEQY

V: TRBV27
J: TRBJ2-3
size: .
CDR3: ASSIRDSSTDTQY

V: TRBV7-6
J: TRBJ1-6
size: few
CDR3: ASSAGTVFPLH

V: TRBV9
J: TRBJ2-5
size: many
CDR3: ASSVAPKETQY

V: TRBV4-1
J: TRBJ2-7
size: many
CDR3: ASSQAGTRSHEQY

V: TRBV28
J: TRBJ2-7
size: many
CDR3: ASSSSPNSYEQY

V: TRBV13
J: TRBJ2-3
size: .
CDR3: ASSLEASGGDAQY

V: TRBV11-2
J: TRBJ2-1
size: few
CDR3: ASSPRTGWSYNEQF

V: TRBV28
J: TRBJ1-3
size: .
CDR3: ASTQGYSGNTIY

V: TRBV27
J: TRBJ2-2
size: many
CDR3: ASSLLGTGELF

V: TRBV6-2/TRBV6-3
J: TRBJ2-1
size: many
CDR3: ASSYPQESYTEQF

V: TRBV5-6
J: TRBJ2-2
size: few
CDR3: ASSRDDRVTGELF

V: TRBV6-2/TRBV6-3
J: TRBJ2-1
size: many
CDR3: ASSYFPGTSEIPGSPNEQF

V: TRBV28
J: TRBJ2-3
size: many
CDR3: ASSLWTVKSDTQY

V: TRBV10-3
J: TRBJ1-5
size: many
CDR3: AIRAENGGNQPQH

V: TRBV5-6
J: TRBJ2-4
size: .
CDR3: ASSLGPPPLAKNIQY

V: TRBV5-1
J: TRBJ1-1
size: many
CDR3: ASSLGRASDTEAF

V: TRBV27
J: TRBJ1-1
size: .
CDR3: ASGNLNSNTEAF

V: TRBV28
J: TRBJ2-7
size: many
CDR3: ASRNPYEQY

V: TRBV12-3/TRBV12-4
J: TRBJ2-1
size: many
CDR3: AGGRGSEQF

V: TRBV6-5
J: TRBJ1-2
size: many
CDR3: ASSYGGEVDGYT

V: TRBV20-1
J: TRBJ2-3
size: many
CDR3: SAPRGGTTDTQY

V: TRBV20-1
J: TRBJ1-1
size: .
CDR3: SAKGSNTEAF

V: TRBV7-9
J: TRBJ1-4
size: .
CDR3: ASSQGTKNEKLF

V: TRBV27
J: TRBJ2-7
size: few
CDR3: ASAAGTTYEQY

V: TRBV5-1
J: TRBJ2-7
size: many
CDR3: ASNDQRGNEQY

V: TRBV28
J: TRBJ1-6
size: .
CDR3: ASSFSIDTTGGSSPLH

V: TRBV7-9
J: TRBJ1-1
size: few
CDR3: ASSSPRVLTEAF

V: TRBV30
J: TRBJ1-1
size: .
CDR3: AWSLGQMNTEAF

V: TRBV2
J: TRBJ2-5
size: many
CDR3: ASWTDSFGETQY